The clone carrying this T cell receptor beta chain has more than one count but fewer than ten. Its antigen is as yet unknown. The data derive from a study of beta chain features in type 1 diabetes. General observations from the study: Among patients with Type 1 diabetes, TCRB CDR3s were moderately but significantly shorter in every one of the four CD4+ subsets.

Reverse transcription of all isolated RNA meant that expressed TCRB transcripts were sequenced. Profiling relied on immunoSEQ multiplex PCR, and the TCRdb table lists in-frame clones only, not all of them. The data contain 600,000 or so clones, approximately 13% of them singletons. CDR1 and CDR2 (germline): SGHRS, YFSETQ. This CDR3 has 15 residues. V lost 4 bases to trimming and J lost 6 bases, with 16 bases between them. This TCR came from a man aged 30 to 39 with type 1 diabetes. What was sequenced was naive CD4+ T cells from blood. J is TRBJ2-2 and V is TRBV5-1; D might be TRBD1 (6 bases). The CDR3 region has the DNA TGCGCCAGCAGCCGGGCGCCCGGGACACCCGGGGAGCTGTTTTTT. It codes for CASSRAPGTPGELFF.